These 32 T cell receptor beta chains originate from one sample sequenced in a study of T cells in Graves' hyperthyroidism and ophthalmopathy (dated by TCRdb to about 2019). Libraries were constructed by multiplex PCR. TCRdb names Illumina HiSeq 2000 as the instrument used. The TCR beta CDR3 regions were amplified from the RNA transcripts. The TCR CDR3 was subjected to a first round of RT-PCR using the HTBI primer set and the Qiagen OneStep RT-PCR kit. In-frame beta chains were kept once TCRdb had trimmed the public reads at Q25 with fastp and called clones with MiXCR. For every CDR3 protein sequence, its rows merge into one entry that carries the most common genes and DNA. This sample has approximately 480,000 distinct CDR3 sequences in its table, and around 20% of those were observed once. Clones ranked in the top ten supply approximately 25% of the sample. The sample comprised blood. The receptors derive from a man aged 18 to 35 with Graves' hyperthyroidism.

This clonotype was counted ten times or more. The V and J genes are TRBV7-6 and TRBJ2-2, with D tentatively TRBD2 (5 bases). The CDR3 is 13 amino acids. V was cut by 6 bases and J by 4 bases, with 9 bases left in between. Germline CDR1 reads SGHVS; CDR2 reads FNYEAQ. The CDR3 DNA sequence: TGTGCCAGCAGTCATCGGGGCACCGGGGAGCTGTTTTTT. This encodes CASSHRGTGELFF.

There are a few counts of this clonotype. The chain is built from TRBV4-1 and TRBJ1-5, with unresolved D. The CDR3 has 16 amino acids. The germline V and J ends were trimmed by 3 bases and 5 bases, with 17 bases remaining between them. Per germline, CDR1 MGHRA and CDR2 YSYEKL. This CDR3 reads CASSHRRGGKDQPQHF. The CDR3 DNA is TGCGCCAGCAGCCACCGACGGGGAGGGAAAGATCAGCCCCAGCATTTT.

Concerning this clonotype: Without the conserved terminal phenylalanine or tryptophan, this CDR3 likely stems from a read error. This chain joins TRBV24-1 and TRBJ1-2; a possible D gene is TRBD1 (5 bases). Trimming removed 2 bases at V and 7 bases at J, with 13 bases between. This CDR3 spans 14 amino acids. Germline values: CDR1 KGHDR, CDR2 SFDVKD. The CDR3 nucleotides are TGTGCCACCAGTGATTCTCAGGGTTTGATTGGCTACACCCTC. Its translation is CATSDSQGLIGYTL.

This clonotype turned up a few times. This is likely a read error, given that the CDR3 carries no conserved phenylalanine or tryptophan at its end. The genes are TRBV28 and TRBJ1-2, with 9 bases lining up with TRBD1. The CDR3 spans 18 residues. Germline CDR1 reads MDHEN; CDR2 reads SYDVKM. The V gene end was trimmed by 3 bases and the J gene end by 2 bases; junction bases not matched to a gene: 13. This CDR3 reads CASSLTYFRQGVNYGYTS. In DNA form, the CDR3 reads TGTGCCAGCAGTTTGACATACTTTCGACAGGGGGTAAACTATGGCTACACCTCC.

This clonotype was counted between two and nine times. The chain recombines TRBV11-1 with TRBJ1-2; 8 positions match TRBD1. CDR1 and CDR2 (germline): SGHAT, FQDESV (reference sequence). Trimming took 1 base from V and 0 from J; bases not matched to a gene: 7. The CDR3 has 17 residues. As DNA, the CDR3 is TGTGCCAGCAGCTTAGGGATCCGGGACAGGTCTAACTATGGCTACACCTTC. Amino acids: CASSLGIRDRSNYGYTF.

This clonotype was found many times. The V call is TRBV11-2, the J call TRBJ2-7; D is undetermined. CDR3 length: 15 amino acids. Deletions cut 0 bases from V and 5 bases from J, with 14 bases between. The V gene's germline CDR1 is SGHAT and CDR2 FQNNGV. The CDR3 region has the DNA TGTGCCAGCAGCTTAGAAAGGGCCCTTCCTCACGAGCAGTACTTC. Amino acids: CASSLERALPHEQYF.

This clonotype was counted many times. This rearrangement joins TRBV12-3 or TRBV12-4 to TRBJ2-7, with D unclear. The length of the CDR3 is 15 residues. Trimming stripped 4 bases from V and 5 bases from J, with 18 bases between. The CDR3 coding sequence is TGTGCCAGCAGTTCGAGAAACGGGCTATTGCACGAGCAGTACTTC. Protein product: CASSSRNGLLHEQYF.

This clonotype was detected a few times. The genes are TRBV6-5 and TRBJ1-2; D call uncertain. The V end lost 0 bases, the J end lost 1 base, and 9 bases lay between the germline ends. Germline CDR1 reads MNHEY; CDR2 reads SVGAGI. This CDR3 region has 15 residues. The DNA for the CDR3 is TGTGCCAGCAGTTACTCGTCGCCAGATAACTATGGCTACACCTTC. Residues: CASSYSSPDNYGYTF.

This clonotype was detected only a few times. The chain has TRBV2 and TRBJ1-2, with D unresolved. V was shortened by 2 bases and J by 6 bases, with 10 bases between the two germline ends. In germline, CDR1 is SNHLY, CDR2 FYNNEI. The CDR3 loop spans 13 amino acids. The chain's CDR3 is CASSERKEDGYTF. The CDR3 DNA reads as TGTGCCAGCAGTGAAAGGAAGGAGGATGGCTACACCTTC.

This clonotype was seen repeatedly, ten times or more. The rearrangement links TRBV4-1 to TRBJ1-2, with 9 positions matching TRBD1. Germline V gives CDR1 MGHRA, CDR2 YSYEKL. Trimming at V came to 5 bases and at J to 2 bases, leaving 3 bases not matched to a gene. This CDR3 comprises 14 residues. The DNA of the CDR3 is TGCGCCAGCAGCTTGGACAGGGGAAACTATGGCTACACCTTC. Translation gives CASSLDRGNYGYTF.

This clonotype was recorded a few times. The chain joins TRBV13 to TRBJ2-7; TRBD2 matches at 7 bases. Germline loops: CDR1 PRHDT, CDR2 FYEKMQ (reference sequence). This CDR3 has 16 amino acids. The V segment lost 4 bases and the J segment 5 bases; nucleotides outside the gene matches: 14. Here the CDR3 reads CASSSPFPGGSDEQYF. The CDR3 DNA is TGTGCCAGCAGCTCACCCTTTCCGGGGGGAAGCGACGAGCAGTACTTC. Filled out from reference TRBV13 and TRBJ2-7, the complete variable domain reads AAGVIQSPRHLIKEKRETATLKCYPIPRHDTVYWYQQGPGQDPQFLISFYEKMQSDKGSIPDRFSAQQFSDYHSELNMSSLELGDSALYFCASSSPFPGGSDEQYFGPGTRLTVT.

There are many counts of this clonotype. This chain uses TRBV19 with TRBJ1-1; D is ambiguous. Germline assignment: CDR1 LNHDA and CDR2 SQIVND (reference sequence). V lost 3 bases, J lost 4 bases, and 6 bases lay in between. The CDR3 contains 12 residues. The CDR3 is CASSIGSTEAFF. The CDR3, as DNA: TGTGCCAGTAGTATTGGGAGCACTGAAGCTTTCTTT.

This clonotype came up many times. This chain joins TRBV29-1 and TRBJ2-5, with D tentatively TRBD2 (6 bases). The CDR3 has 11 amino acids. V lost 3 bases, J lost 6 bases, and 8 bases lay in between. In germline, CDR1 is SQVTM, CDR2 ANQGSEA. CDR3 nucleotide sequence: TGCAGCGTTGACGGGGGACAGACCCAGTACTTC. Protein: CSVDGGQTQYF. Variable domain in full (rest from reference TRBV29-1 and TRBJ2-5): SAVISQKPSRDICQRGTSLTIQCQVDSQVTMMFWYRQQPGQSLTLIATANQGSEATYESGFVIDKFPISRPNLTFSTLTVSNMSPEDSSIYLCSVDGGQTQYFGPGTRLLVL.

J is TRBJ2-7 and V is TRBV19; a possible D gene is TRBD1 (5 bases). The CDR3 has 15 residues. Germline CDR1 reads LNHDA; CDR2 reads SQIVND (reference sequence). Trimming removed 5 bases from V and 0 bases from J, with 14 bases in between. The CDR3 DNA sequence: TGTGCCAGTAGTCCCCTAGATGGACACTCCTACGAGCAGTACTTC. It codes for CASSPLDGHSYEQYF.

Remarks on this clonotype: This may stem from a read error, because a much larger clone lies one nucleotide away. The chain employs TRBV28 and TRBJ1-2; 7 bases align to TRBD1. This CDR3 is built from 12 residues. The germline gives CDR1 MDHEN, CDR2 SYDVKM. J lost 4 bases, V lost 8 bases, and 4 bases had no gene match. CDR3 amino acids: CASWDSPYGYTF. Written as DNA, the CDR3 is TGTGCCAGCTGGGACAGCCCCTATGGCTACACCTTC.

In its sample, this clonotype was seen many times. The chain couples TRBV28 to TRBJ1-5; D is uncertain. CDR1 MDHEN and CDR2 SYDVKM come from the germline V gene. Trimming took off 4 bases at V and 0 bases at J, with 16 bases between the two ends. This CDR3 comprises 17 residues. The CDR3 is CASSYISGRDSNQPQHF. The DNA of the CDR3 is TGTGCCAGCAGTTACATTTCGGGCAGAGATAGCAATCAGCCCCAGCATTTT.

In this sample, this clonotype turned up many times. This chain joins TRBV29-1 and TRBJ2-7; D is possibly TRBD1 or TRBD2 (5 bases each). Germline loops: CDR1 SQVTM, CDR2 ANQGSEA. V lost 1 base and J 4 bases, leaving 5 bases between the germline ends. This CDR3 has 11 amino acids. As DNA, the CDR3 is TGCAGCGTTGAAGGGGGGTACGAGCAGTACTTC. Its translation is CSVEGGYEQYF.

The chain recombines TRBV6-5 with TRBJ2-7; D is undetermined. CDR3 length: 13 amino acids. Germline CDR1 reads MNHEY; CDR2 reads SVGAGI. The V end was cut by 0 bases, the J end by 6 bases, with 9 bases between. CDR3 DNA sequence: TGTGCCAGCAGTTACTCGTCGAGGACCGAGCAGTACTTC. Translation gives CASSYSSRTEQYF.

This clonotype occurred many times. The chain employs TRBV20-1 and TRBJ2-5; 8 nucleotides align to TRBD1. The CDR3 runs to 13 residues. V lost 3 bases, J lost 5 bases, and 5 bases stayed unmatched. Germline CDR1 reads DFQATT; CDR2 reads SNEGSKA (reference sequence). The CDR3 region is CSARDRESETQYF. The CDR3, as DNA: TGCAGTGCTAGGGACAGGGAATCGGAGACCCAGTACTTC.

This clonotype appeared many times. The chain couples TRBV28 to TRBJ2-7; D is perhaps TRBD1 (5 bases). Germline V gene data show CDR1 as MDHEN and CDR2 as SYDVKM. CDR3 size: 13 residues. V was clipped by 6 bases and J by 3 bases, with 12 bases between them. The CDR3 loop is CASSDTGRYEQYF. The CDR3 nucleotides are TGTGCCAGCAGCGATACAGGCCGCTACGAGCAGTACTTC.

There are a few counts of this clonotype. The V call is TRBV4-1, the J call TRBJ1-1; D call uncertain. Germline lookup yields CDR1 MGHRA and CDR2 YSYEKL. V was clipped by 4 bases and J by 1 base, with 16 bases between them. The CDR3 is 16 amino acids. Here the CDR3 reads CASSPPLSTANTEAFF. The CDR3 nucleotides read TGCGCCAGCAGCCCCCCCCTGTCAACAGCGAACACTGAAGCTTTCTTT.

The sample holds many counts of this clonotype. CDR3 nucleotide sequence: TGTGCCAGCAGCCCCCACCGGGGACTTAGCAATCAGCCCCAGCATTTT. Translated, it gives CASSPHRGLSNQPQHF. The chain links TRBV7-8 to TRBJ1-5, with a possible D match to TRBD1 (5 bases). The CDR3 sequence is 16 residues long. With 5 bases removed from V and 0 bases from J, the gap between germline ends came to 14 bases. CDR1 and CDR2 from the germline V gene are SGHVS and FQNEAQ.

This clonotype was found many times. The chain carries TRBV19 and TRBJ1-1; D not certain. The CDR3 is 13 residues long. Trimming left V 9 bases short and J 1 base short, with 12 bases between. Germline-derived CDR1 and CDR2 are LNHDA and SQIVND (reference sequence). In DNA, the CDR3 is TGTGCCAGCAAAGATAGGGAGAACACTGAAGCTTTCTTT. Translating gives CASKDRENTEAFF. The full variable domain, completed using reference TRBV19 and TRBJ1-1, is DGGITQSPKYLFRKEGQNVTLSCEQNLNHDAMYWYRQDPGQGLRLIYYSQIVNDFQKGDIAEGYSVSREKKESFPLTVTSAQKNPTAFYLCASKDRENTEAFFGQGTRLTVV.

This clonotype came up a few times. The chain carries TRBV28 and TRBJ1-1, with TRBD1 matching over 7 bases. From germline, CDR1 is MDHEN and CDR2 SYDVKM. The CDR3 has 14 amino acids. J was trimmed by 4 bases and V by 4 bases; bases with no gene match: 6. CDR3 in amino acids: CASSSSAGGTEAFF. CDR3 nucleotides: TGTGCCAGCAGTTCTTCCGCAGGGGGCACTGAAGCTTTCTTT.

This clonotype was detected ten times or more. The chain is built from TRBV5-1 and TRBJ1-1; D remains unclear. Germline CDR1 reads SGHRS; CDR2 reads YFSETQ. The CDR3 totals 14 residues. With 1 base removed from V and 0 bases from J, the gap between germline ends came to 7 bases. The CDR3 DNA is TGCGCCAGCAGCTTGCACCGTTTGAACACTGAAGCTTTCTTT. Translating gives CASSLHRLNTEAFF.

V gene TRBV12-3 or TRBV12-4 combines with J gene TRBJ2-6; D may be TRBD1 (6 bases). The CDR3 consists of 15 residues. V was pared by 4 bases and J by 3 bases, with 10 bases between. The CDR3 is CASSSQGFGANVLTF. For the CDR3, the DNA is TGTGCCAGCAGTTCACAGGGTTTTGGGGCCAACGTCCTGACTTTC.

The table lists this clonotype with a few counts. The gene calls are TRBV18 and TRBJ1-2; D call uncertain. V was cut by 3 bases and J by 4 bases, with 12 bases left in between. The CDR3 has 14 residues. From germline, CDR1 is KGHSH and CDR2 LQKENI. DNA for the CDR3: TGTGCCAGCTCACCGTTCGTGGATGGCTATGGCTACACCTTC. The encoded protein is CASSPFVDGYGYTF. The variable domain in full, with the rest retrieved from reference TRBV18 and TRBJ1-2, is NAGVMQNPRHLVRRRGQEARLRCSPMKGHSHVYWYRQLPEEGLKFMVYLQKENIIDESGMPKERFSAEFPKEGPSILRIQQVVRGDSAAYFCASSPFVDGYGYTFGSGTRLTVV.

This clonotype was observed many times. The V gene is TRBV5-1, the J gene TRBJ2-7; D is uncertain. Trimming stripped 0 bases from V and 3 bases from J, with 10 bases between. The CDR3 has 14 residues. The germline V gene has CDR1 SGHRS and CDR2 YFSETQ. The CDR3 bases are TGCGCCAGCAGCTTGGTGGGGAAGGGCTACGAGCAGTACTTC. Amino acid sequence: CASSLVGKGYEQYF.

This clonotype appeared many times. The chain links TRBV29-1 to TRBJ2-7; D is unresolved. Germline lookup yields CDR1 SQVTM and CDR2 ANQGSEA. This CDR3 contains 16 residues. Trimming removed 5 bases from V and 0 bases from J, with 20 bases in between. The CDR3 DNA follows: TGCAGCGTTCAAATCGGCTTAGACGGAACCTCCTACGAGCAGTACTTC. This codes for CSVQIGLDGTSYEQYF.

CDR3: CASTRDGGGSPLHF. In nucleotides, the CDR3 is TGTGCCAGCACCCGGGACGGTGGGGGTTCACCCCTCCACTTT. The chain links TRBV12-3 or TRBV12-4 to TRBJ1-6, with TRBD1 as a possible D gene (5 bases). Trimming removed 7 bases at V and 9 bases at J, with 16 bases between. This CDR3 is built from 14 residues.

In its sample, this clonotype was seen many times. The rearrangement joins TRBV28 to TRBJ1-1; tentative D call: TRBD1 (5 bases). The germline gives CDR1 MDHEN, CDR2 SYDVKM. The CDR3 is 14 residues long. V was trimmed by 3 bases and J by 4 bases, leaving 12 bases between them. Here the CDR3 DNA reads TGTGCCAGCAGTTTCCGGGGGTCGGGCACTGAAGCTTTCTTT. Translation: CASSFRGSGTEAFF.

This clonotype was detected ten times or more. The CDR3 here is CSATRLARGETQYF. The CDR3 region has the DNA TGCAGTGCTACCCGACTAGCTCGCGGAGAGACCCAGTACTTC. The rearrangement uses TRBV20-1 and TRBJ2-5, with 7 nucleotides matching TRBD2. Trimming cost V 4 bases and J 4 bases; bases outside gene matches: 9. From germline, CDR1 is DFQATT and CDR2 SNEGSKA (reference sequence). The CDR3 length is 14 residues.